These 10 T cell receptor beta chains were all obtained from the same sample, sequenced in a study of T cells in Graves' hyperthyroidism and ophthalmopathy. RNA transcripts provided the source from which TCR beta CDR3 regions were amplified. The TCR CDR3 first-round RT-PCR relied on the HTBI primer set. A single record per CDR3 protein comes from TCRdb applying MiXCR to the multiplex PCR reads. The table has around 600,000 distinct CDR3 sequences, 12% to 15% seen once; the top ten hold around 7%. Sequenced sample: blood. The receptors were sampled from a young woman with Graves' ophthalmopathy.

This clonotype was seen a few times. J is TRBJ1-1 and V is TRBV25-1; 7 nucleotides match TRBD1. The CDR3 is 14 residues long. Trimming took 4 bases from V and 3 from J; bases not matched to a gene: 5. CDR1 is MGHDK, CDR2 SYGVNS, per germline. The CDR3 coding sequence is TGTGCCAGCAGTGGGAGACAGGGTTACACTGAAGCTTTCTTT. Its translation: CASSGRQGYTEAFF.

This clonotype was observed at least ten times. CDR3 DNA sequence: TGCAGTGCTAGAGGTGTCTCCTACAATGAGCAGTTCTTC. Its protein product is CSARGVSYNEQFF. This chain links TRBV20-1 with TRBJ2-1; D is unresolved. V was trimmed by 1 base and J by 0 bases, leaving 4 bases between them. The germline CDR1 and CDR2 sequences are DFQATT and SNEGSKA (reference sequence). The CDR3 totals 13 residues.

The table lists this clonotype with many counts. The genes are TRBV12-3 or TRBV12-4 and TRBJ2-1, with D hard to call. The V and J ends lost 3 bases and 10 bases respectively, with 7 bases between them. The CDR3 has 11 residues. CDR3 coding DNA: TGTGCCAGCAGTTTTGGGTACGAGCAGTTCTTC. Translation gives CASSFGYEQFF.

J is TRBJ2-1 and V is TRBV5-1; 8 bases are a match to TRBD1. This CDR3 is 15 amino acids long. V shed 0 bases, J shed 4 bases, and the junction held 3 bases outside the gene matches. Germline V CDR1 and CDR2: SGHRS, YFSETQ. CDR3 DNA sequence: TGCGCCAGCAGCTTGGAGACAGGGGCTTACAATGAGCAGTTCTTC. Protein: CASSLETGAYNEQFF. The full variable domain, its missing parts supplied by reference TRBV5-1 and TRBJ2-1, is KAGVTQTPRYLIKTRGQQVTLSCSPISGHRSVSWYQQTPGQGLQFLFEYFSETQRNKGNFPGRFSGRQFSNSRSEMNVSTLELGDSALYLCASSLETGAYNEQFFGPGTRLTVL.

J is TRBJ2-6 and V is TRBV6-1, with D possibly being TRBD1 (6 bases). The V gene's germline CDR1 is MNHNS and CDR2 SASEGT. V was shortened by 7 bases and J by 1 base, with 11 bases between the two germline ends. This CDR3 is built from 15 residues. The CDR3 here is CASTEQGSGANVLTF. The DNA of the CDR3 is TGTGCCAGCACCGAACAGGGATCTGGGGCCAACGTCCTGACTTTC.

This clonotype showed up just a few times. This chain's CDR3 is CASSLEPLSGYTF. In nucleotides, the CDR3 is TGTGCCAGCAGTTTAGAACCATTATCGGGCTACACCTTC. This sequence joins TRBV12-3 or TRBV12-4 and TRBJ1-2; no reliable D call. V shed 1 base and J shed 8 bases, with 11 bases lying between them. This CDR3 is 13 amino acids long.

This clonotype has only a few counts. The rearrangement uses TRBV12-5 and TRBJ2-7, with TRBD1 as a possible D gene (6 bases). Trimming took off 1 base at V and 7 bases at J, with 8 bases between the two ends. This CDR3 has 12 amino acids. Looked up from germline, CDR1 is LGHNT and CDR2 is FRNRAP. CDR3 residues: CASGLGGTEQYF. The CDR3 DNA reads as TGTGCTAGTGGTTTGGGTGGGACAGAGCAGTACTTC.

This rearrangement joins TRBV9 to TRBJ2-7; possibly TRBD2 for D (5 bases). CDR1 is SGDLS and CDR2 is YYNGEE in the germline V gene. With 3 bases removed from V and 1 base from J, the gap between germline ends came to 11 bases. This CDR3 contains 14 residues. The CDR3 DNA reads TGTGCCAGCAGCGGAGCGGACGGGTCCTACGAGCAGTACTTC. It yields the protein CASSGADGSYEQYF.

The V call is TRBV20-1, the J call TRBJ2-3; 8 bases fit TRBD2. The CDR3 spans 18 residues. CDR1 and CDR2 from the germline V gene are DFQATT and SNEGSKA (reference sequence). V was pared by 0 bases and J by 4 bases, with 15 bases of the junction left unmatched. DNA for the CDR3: TGCAGTGCTAGAGATGTAGGATCGGGCGGGAGGTCCCCAGATACGCAGTATTTT. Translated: CSARDVGSGGRSPDTQYF.

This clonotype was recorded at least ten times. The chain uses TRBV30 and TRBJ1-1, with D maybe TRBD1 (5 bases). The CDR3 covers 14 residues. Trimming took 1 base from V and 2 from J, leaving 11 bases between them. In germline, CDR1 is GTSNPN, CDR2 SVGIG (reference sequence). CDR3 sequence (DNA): TGTGCCTGGAGTGAGGGGATCTATAACACTGAAGCTTTCTTT. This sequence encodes CAWSEGIYNTEAFF.